Below are 20 T cell receptor beta chains sequenced from a single sample in a study of blood T cell repertoires in COVID-19. The assay was immunoSEQ multiplex PCR, and TCRdb's table has in-frame clones only and misses some. The data contain about 440,000 clones, more than 85% of them seen just once; the ten biggest clones take up about 4.3%. The sequencing input was peripheral blood. The source is a woman aged 25-40 years with acute or convalescent COVID-19.

The chain combines TRBV30 with TRBJ1-2; 8 bases line up with TRBD1. Looked up from germline, CDR1 is GTSNPN and CDR2 is SVGIG (reference sequence). The ends lost 0 bases at V and 6 bases at J; junction bases unmatched: 18. There are 18 residues in the CDR3. This CDR3 reads CAWSVSRVTGVYSDGYTF. In DNA form, the CDR3 reads TGTGCCTGGAGTGTGTCTCGGGTGACAGGGGTCTATTCGGATGGCTACACCTTC.

This clone was recorded a few times. The CDR3 region is CASSDTTYTGELFF. CDR3 nucleotide sequence: TGCGCCAGCAGTGATACGACTTACACCGGGGAGCTGTTTTTT. The chain has TRBV10-2 and TRBJ2-2; the D is unclear. The CDR3 has 14 residues. The germline V gene encodes CDR1 WSHSY and CDR2 SAAADI. V lost 3 bases and J 3 bases, leaving 8 bases between the germline ends.

The chain uses TRBV4-1 and TRBJ2-7; 10 positions match TRBD2. The germline V gene encodes CDR1 MGHRA and CDR2 YSYEKL. The CDR3 contains 17 residues. Unmatched junction bases numbered 8, after V lost 1 base and J lost 2 bases. DNA for the CDR3: TGCGCCAGCAGCCAAGGAGCGGGGGGGCTCTCCCCCTACGAGCAGTACTTC. It translates to CASSQGAGGLSPYEQYF.

The chain has TRBV24-1 and TRBJ1-1; D gene unclear. CDR1 and CDR2 (germline): KGHDR, SFDVKD. The CDR3 covers 12 residues. V was pared by 4 bases and J by 2 bases, with 4 bases between. The CDR3 reads CATSDVNTEAFF. The CDR3 DNA reads TGTGCCACCAGTGACGTTAACACTGAAGCTTTCTTT.

The chain employs TRBV9 and TRBJ2-3, with a weak D call TRBD2 (5 bases). This CDR3 has 12 amino acids. Germline lookup yields CDR1 SGDLS and CDR2 YYNGEE. Trimming removed 3 bases from V and 6 bases from J, with 8 bases in between. The CDR3 DNA reads TGTGCCAGCAGCGCCGGACTTGATACGCAGTATTTT. Translated, it gives CASSAGLDTQYF. The entire variable domain, with the rest obtained from reference TRBV9 and TRBJ2-3, is as follows: DSGVTQTPKHLITATGQRVTLRCSPRSGDLSVYWYQQSLDQGLQFLIQYYNGEERAKGNILERFSAQQFPDLHSELNLSSLELGDSALYFCASSAGLDTQYFGPGTRLTVL.

This clone appeared once. The chain links TRBV13 to TRBJ2-7, with 10 bases fitting TRBD1. This CDR3 is built from 14 residues. Losses at the gene ends were 5 bases for V and 3 bases for J; bases not matched to a gene: 4. In germline, CDR1 is PRHDT, CDR2 FYEKMQ (reference sequence). CDR3 region: CASSLGQGGYEQYF. For the CDR3, the DNA is TGTGCCAGCAGCCTCGGACAGGGGGGCTACGAGCAGTACTTC. Full variable domain (missing parts from reference TRBV13 and TRBJ2-7): AAGVIQSPRHLIKEKRETATLKCYPIPRHDTVYWYQQGPGQDPQFLISFYEKMQSDKGSIPDRFSAQQFSDYHSELNMSSLELGDSALYFCASSLGQGGYEQYFGPGTRLTVT.

The chain joins TRBV2 to TRBJ2-5; 15 nucleotides line up with TRBD2. The junction had 12 bases not matched to a gene; V was cut back by 2 bases and J by 5 bases. The CDR3 has 19 amino acids. Germline V gene sequence: CDR1 SNHLY, CDR2 FYNNEI. The CDR3 coding sequence is TGTGCCAGCAGTGAATCTGGACTAGCGGGGGGGCGTTGGTGGGAGACCCAGTACTTC. This gives the protein CASSESGLAGGRWWETQYF.

This chain uses TRBV19 with TRBJ2-3, with D maybe TRBD1 (5 bases). The CDR3 runs 11 residues. Per germline, CDR1 LNHDA and CDR2 SQIVND (reference sequence). Trimming stripped 10 bases from V and 6 bases from J, with 11 bases between. CDR3 in amino acids: CATGWVDTQYF. The CDR3 nucleotides read TGTGCCACAGGGTGGGTCGATACGCAGTATTTT.

The chain employs TRBV15 and TRBJ1-5; D unclear. The CDR3 loop spans 14 amino acids. Germline V gene lookup returns CDR1 LNHNV and CDR2 YYDKDF (reference sequence). V was cut by 1 base and J by 3 bases, with 7 bases left in between. The CDR3 region has the DNA TGTGCCACCAGCAGAGCCCGTCTCAATCAGCCCCAGCATTTT. Its translation: CATSRARLNQPQHF.

CDR3 sequence (DNA): TGTGCCAGCAATGTTGCTAGGGGAGAGACCCAGTACTTC. It yields the protein CASNVARGETQYF. The chain recombines TRBV2 with TRBJ2-5, with D possibly TRBD1 on 5 matching bases. CDR1 is SNHLY and CDR2 is FYNNEI in the germline V gene. This CDR3 spans 13 amino acids. V lost 7 bases to trimming and J lost 4 bases, with 13 bases between them.

J is TRBJ2-7 and V is TRBV28, with D tentatively TRBD2 (5 bases). Germline loops: CDR1 MDHEN, CDR2 SYDVKM. Trimming pared 6 bases from V and 0 bases from J, leaving 18 bases between. The CDR3 runs 16 residues. Here the CDR3 DNA reads TGTGCCAGCAGCCCCCTCGCGGACTTCGCCTCCTACGAGCAGTACTTC. It codes for CASSPLADFASYEQYF.

The chain links TRBV7-9 to TRBJ2-2; D uncertain. Germline V gene data show CDR1 as SEHNR and CDR2 as FQNEAQ (reference sequence). V lost 1 base and J 1 base, leaving 4 bases between the germline ends. CDR3 length: 14 residues. The CDR3 nucleotides read TGTGCCAGCAGCTTAGGACAGAACACCGGGGAGCTGTTTTTT. This sequence encodes CASSLGQNTGELFF.

This clone showed up just a few times. Other DNA sequences in the sample encode the same CDR3. This chain uses TRBV27 with TRBJ2-5; TRBD2 matches at 7 bases. CDR3 length equals 14 residues. The germline gives CDR1 MNHEY, CDR2 SMNVEV (reference sequence). The V gene end was trimmed by 3 bases and the J gene end by 5 bases; junction bases not matched to a gene: 6. CDR3 sequence (DNA): TGTGCCAGCAGTTTGAGACTAGCTGGGGAGACCCAGTACTTC. Translation gives CASSLRLAGETQYF.

The V gene is TRBV13, the J gene TRBJ1-1; 7 bases align to TRBD1. V lost 3 bases, J lost 0 bases, and 1 base stayed unmatched. CDR3 length equals 14 residues. CDR1 is PRHDT, CDR2 FYEKMQ, per germline (reference sequence). CDR3 DNA sequence: TGTGCCAGCAGCTTCGGGACAGTGAACACTGAAGCTTTCTTT. Protein product: CASSFGTVNTEAFF.

The V call is TRBV5-5, the J call TRBJ1-2; D is undetermined. The CDR3 is 12 amino acids. Germline V gene lookup returns CDR1 SGHKS and CDR2 YYEKEE (reference sequence). The ends were cut back, 0 bases at V and 8 bases at J, with 8 bases in the middle. DNA for the CDR3: TGTGCCAGCAGCTTGGGCCCCCTAGGCTACACCTTC. Its protein product is CASSLGPLGYTF.

The gene calls are TRBV7-8 and TRBJ1-2, with D perhaps TRBD1 (6 bases). CDR1 is SGHVS, CDR2 FQNEAQ, per germline. Trimming took 3 bases from V and 7 from J, leaving 18 bases between them. The CDR3 contains 15 residues. The CDR3 here is CASSFSTGKVSGYTF. In DNA, the CDR3 is TGTGCCAGCAGCTTTAGCACAGGGAAGGTCTCTGGCTACACCTTC. The full variable domain, its missing parts supplied by reference TRBV7-8 and TRBJ1-2, is GAGVSQSPRYKVAKRGQDVALRCDPISGHVSLFWYQQALGQGPEFLTYFQNEAQLDKSGLPSDRFFAERPEGSVSTLKIQRTQQEDSAVYLCASSFSTGKVSGYTFGSGTRLTVV.

The chain carries TRBV29-1 and TRBJ2-7; D not resolved. Germline V lookup: CDR1 SQVTM, CDR2 ANQGSEA. V was trimmed by 6 bases and J by 1 base, leaving 13 bases between them. The CDR3 totals 13 residues. The CDR3 sequence: CSVGEYPSYEQYF. CDR3 nucleotides: TGCAGCGTCGGAGAGTATCCTTCCTACGAGCAGTACTTC.

The chain has TRBV19 and TRBJ1-5; D gene uncertain. This CDR3 has 15 residues. Trimming cost V 1 base and J 1 base, with 8 bases left between them. Germline CDR1 reads LNHDA; CDR2 reads SQIVND (reference sequence). CDR3 residues: CASSIVAGSNQPQHF. In DNA form, the CDR3 reads TGTGCCAGTAGTATAGTTGCGGGAAGCAATCAGCCCCAGCATTTT.

The chain recombines TRBV12-5 with TRBJ2-1; 7 bases fit TRBD1. J gave up 6 bases and V 3 bases, and 14 bases lay outside the gene matches. This CDR3 region has 17 residues. From germline, CDR1 is LGHNT and CDR2 FRNRAP. CDR3 loop: CASGFTPHTGTVNEQFF. CDR3 coding DNA: TGTGCTAGTGGTTTCACACCTCACACCGGGACAGTCAATGAGCAGTTCTTC.

This rearrangement joins TRBV29-1 to TRBJ2-7, with 8 positions matching TRBD2. The CDR3 spans 13 residues. The germline CDR1 and CDR2 sequences are SQVTM and ANQGSEA. The V gene end was trimmed by 6 bases and the J gene end by 4 bases; junction bases not matched to a gene: 8. The CDR3 protein is CSVGTRMVYEQYF. The CDR3 region has the DNA TGCAGCGTGGGGACTAGGATGGTGTACGAGCAGTACTTC.